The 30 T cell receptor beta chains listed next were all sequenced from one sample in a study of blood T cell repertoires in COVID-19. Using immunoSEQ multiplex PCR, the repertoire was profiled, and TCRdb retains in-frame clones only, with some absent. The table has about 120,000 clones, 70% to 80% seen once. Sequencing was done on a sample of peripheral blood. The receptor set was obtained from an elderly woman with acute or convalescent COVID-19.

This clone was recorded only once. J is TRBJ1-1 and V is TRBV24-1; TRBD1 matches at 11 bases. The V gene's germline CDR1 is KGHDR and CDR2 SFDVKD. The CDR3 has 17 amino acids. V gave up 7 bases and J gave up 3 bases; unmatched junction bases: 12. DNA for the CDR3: TGTGCCACCAGGTCCGGACAGGGGGCAGTCGGGGACACTGAAGCTTTCTTT. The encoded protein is CATRSGQGAVGDTEAFF.

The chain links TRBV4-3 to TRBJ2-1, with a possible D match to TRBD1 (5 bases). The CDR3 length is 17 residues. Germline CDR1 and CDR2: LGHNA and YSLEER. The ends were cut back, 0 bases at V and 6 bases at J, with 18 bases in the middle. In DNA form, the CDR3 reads TGCGCCAGCAGCCAAGATCTTGGGGCGGTACGTACCAATGAGCAGTTCTTC. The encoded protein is CASSQDLGAVRTNEQFF.

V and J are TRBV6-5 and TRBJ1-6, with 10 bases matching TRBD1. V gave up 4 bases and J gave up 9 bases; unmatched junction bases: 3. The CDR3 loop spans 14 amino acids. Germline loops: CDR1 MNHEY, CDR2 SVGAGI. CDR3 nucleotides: TGTGCCAGCAGTTGGGACAGGGGCGGTTCACCCCTCCACTTT. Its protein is CASSWDRGGSPLHF.

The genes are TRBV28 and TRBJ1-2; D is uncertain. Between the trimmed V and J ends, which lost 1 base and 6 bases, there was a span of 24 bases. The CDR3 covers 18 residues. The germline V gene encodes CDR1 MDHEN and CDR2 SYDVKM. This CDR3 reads CASSLSSGGYGLWNGYTF. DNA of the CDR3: TGTGCCAGCAGTTTATCATCGGGAGGGTATGGGCTCTGGAATGGCTACACCTTC.

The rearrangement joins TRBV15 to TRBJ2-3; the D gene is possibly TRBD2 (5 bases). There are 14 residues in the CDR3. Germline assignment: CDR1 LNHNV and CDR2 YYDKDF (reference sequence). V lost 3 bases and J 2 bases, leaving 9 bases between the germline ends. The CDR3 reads CATSSLAFTDTQYF. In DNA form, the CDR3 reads TGTGCCACCAGCAGCCTAGCTTTCACAGATACGCAGTATTTT.

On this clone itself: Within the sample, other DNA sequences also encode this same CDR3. CDR3: CASSLGGAGNTIYF. Here the CDR3 DNA reads TGTGCCAGCAGCTTAGGCGGAGCTGGAAACACCATATATTTT. The rearrangement links TRBV7-2 to TRBJ1-3; no reliable D call. The V gene lost 1 base and the J gene lost 2 bases, with 6 bases spanning the gap. Looked up from germline, CDR1 is SGHTA and CDR2 is FQGNSA. CDR3 size: 14 residues.

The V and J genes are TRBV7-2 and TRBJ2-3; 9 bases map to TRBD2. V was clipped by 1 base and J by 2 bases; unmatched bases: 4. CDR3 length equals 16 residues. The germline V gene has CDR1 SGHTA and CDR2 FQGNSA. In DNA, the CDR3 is TGTGCCAGCAGCTTAGGGGCTAGCGGGGCCACAGATACGCAGTATTTT. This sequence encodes CASSLGASGATDTQYF.

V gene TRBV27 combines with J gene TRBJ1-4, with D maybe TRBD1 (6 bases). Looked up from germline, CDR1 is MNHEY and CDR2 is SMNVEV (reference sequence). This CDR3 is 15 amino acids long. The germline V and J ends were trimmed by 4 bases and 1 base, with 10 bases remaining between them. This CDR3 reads CASSYTRGTNEKLFF. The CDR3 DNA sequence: TGTGCCAGCAGTTACACCAGGGGAACTAATGAAAAACTGTTTTTT.

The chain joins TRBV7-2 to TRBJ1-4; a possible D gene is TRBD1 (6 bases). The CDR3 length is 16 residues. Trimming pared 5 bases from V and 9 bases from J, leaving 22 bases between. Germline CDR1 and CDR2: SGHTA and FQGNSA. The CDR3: CASSLRIQGEGKKLFF. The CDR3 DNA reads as TGTGCCAGCAGCCTACGAATACAGGGTGAGGGGAAAAAACTGTTTTTT.

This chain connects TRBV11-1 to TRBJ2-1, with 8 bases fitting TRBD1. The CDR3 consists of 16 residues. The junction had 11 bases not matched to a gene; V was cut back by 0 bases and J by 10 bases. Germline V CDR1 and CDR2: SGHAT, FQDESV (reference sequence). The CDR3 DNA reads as TGTGCCAGCAGCTTAGCTCCCGGGACAGGCTGGCAGGAGCAGTTCTTC. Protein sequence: CASSLAPGTGWQEQFF.

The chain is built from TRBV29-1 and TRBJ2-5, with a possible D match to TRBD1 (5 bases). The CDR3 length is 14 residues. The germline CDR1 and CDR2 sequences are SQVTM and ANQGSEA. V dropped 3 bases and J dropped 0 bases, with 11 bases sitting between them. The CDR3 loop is CSVDLGAYQETQYF. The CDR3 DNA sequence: TGCAGCGTTGATCTAGGGGCGTACCAAGAGACCCAGTACTTC.

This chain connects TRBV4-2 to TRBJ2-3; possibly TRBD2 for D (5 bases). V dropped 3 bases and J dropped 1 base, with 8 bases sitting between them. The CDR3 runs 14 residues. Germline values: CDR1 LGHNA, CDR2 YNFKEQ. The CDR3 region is CASSHRRGTDTQYF. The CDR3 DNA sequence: TGTGCCAGCAGCCATCGGCGGGGCACAGATACGCAGTATTTT.

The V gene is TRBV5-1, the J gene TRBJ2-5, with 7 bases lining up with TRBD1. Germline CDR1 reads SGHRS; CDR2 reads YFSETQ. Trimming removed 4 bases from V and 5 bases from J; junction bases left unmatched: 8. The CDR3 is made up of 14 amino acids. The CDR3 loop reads CASSPDRDLETQYF. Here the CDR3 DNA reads TGCGCCAGCAGCCCTGACAGGGATTTGGAGACCCAGTACTTC.

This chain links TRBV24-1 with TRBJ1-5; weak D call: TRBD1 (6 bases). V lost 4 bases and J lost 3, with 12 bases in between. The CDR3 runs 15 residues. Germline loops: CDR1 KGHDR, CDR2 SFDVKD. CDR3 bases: TGTGCCACCAGTGAAGGGGGGGCCCTCAATCAGCCCCAGCATTTT. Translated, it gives CATSEGGALNQPQHF.

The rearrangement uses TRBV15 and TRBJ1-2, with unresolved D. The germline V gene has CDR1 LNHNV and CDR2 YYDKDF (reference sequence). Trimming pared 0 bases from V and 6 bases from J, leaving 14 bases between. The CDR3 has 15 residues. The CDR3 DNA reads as TGTGCCACCAGCAGAGATATGGCAGGATCTGATGGCTACACCTTC. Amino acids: CATSRDMAGSDGYTF. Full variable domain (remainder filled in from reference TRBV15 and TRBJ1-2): DAMVIQNPRYQVTQFGKPVTLSCSQTLNHNVMYWYQQKSSQAPKLLFHYYDKDFNNEADTPDNFQSRRPNTSFCFLDIRSPGLGDTAMYLCATSRDMAGSDGYTFGSGTRLTVV.

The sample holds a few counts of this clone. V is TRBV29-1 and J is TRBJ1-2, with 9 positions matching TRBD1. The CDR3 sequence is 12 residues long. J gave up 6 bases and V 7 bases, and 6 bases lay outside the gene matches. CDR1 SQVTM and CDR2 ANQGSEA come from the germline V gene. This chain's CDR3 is CSGGQGIDGYTF. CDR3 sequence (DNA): TGCAGCGGGGGACAGGGAATAGATGGCTACACCTTC.

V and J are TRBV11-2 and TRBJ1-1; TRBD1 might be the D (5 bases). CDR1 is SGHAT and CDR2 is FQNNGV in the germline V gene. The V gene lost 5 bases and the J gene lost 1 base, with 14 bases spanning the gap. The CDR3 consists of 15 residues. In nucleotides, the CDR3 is TGTGCCAGCAGCCCGCGACCCGGGGGGAACACTGAAGCTTTCTTT. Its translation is CASSPRPGGNTEAFF. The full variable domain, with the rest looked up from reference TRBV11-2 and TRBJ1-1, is EAGVAQSPRYKIIEKRQSVAFWCNPISGHATLYWYQQILGQGPKLLIQFQNNGVVDDSQLPKDRFSAERLKGVDSTLKIQPAKLEDSAVYLCASSPRPGGNTEAFFGQGTRLTVV.

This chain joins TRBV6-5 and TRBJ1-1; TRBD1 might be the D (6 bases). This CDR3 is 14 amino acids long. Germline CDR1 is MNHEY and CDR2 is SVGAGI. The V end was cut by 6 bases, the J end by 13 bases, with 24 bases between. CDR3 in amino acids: CASRRSQTGYRGFF. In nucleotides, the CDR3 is TGTGCCAGCAGACGTTCCCAGACAGGTTACAGAGGTTTCTTT.

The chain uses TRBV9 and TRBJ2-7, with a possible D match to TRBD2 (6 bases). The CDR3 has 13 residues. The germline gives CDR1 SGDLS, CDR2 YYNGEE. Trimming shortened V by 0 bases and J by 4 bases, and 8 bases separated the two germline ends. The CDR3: CASSVVAGYEQYF. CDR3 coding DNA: TGTGCCAGCAGCGTAGTGGCGGGATACGAGCAGTACTTC.

The CDR3 protein is CATSGNRDRSTDTQYF. CDR3 DNA sequence: TGTGCCACCAGTGGCAACCGGGATAGAAGCACAGATACGCAGTATTTT. This chain links TRBV24-1 with TRBJ2-3, with D possibly matching TRBD2 (5 bases). The CDR3 runs 16 residues. Germline-derived CDR1 and CDR2 are KGHDR and SFDVKD. The V end lost 5 bases, the J end lost 0 bases, and 14 bases lay between the germline ends.

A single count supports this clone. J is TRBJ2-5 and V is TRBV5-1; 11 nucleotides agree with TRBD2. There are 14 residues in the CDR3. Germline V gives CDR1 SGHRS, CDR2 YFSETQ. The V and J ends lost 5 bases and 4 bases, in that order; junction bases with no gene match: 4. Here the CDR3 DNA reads TGCGCCAGCAGGGGTAGCGGGGGGGCAGAGACCCAGTACTTC. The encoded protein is CASRGSGGAETQYF.

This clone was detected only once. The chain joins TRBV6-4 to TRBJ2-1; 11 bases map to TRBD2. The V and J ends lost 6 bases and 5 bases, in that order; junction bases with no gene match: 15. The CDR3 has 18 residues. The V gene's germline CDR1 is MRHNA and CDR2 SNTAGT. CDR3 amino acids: CASRRGTSGSKRDNEQFF. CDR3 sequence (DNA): TGTGCCAGCAGGAGGGGAACTAGCGGGAGTAAGAGGGACAATGAGCAGTTCTTC.

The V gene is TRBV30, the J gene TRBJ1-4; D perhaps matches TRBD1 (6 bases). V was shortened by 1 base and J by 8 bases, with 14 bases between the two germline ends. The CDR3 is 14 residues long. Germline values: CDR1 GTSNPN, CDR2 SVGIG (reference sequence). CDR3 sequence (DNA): TGTGCCTGGAGTGGACGGACAGAACGGGAAAAACTGTTTTTT. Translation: CAWSGRTEREKLFF. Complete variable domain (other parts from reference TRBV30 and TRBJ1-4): SQTIHQWPATLVQPVGSPLSLECTVEGTSNPNLYWYRQAAGRGLQLLFYSVGIGQISSEVPQNLSASRPQDRQFILSSKKLLLSDSGFYLCAWSGRTEREKLFFGSGTQLSVL.

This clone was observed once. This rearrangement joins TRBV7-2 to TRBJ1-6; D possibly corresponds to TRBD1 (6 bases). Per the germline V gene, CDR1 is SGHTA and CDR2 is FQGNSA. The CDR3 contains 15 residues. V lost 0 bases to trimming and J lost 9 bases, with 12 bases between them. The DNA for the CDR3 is TGTGCCAGCAGCTTAGCAGGGGGAACGGGTTCACCCCTCCACTTT. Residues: CASSLAGGTGSPLHF. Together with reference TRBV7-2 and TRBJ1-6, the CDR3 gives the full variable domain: GAGVSQSPSNKVTEKGKDVELRCDPISGHTALYWYRQSLGQGLEFLIYFQGNSAPDKSGLPSDRFSAERTGGSVSTLTIQRTQQEDSAVYLCASSLAGGTGSPLHFGNGTRLTVT.

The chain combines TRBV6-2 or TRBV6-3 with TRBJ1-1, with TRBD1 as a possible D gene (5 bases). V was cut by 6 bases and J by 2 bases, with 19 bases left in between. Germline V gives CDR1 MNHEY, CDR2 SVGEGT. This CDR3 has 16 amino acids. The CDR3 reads CASSHQPSTGNTEAFF. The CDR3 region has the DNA TGTGCCAGCAGCCACCAACCCTCTACAGGAAACACTGAAGCTTTCTTT.

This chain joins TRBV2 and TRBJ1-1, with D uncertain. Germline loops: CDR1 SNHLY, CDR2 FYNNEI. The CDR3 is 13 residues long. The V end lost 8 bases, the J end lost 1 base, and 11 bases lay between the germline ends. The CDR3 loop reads CASWEGPNTEAFF. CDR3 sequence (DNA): TGTGCCAGCTGGGAGGGCCCGAACACTGAAGCTTTCTTT.

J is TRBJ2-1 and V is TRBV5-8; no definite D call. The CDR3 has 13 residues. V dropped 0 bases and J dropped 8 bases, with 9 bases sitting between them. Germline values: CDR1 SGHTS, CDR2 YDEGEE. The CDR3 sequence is CASSLDPRDEQFF. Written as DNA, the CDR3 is TGTGCCAGCAGCTTGGACCCTCGGGATGAGCAGTTCTTC.

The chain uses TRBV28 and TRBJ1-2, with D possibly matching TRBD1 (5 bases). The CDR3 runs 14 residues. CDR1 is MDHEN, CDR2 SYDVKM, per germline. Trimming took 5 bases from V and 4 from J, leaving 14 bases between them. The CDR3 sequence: CASSDSQGGYGYTF. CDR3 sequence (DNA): TGTGCCAGCAGTGACAGCCAGGGAGGCTATGGCTACACCTTC.

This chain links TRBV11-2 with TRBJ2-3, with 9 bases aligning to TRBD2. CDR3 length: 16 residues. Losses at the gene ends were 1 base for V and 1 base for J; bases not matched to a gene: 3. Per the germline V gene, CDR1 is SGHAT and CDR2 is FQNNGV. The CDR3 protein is CASSLVASGGTDTQYF. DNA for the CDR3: TGTGCCAGCAGCTTAGTGGCTAGCGGGGGCACAGATACGCAGTATTTT.

The CDR3 region is CASRRTGDTGELFF. The CDR3 nucleotides are TGCGCCAGCAGAAGGACAGGGGACACCGGGGAGCTGTTTTTT. The rearrangement links TRBV4-1 to TRBJ2-2; 9 bases map to TRBD1. The germline CDR1 and CDR2 sequences are MGHRA and YSYEKL. CDR3 length equals 14 residues. The V gene end was trimmed by 6 bases and the J gene end by 3 bases; junction bases not matched to a gene: 2.